The 27 T cell receptor beta chains listed next were all sequenced from one sample in a study of cytomegalovirus exposure and HLA in healthy donors. The protocol was immunoSEQ multiplex PCR, while the TCRdb copy is restricted to in-frame clones and leaves out a portion. The sample lists some 120,000 clones, roughly 90% occurring once. Sequenced: PBMCs. Every receptor here comes from a man aged 25 to 40 in good health and CMV-seronegative.

The chain is built from TRBV15 and TRBJ1-6, with D tentatively TRBD1 (5 bases). CDR3 length: 14 amino acids. Germline values: CDR1 LNHNV, CDR2 YYDKDF (reference sequence). V gave up 1 base and J gave up 7 bases, with 8 bases separating them. The CDR3 reads CATSRGQHNSPLHF. CDR3 bases: TGTGCCACCAGCAGAGGACAGCACAATTCACCCCTCCACTTT.

V and J are TRBV4-1 and TRBJ2-5; TRBD1 is a possible D gene (6 bases). This CDR3 comprises 15 residues. The germline gives CDR1 MGHRA, CDR2 YSYEKL. V was cut by 1 base and J by 4 bases, with 13 bases left in between. This chain's CDR3 is CASSQADRYSETQYF. The CDR3 nucleotides read TGCGCCAGCAGCCAAGCTGACAGGTACTCAGAGACCCAGTACTTC.

J is TRBJ2-7 and V is TRBV6-5; the match to TRBD1 covers 7 bases. Germline V gene lookup returns CDR1 MNHEY and CDR2 SVGAGI. This CDR3 is built from 15 residues. The V gene end was trimmed by 5 bases and the J gene end by 2 bases; junction bases not matched to a gene: 9. CDR3 sequence reads: CASSPYRGGTYEQYF. The DNA for the CDR3 is TGTGCCAGCAGTCCCTACAGGGGTGGTACCTACGAGCAGTACTTC.

The chain recombines TRBV5-1 with TRBJ1-3; a weak D match, TRBD1 (5 bases). The CDR3 is made up of 16 amino acids. From germline, CDR1 is SGHRS and CDR2 YFSETQ. Trimming took 0 bases from V and 0 from J, leaving 10 bases between them. The CDR3 nucleotides read TGCGCCAGCAGCTTGGGGCCCGACAGCTCTGGAAACACCATATATTTT. This translates into CASSLGPDSSGNTIYF.

Only a few counts were recorded for this clone. The chain recombines TRBV6-5 with TRBJ2-7; 11 bases are a match to TRBD1. The CDR3 length is 16 residues. Per germline, CDR1 MNHEY and CDR2 SVGAGI. J lost 2 bases, V lost 4 bases, and 7 bases had no gene match. The CDR3 here is CASSFTPGQGAYEQYF. The CDR3 coding sequence is TGTGCCAGCAGTTTCACACCGGGACAGGGGGCCTACGAGCAGTACTTC.

This chain links TRBV5-1 with TRBJ1-4, with no clear D. Germline V gives CDR1 SGHRS, CDR2 YFSETQ. This CDR3 has 16 amino acids. V was clipped by 1 base and J by 11 bases, with 21 bases between them. Here the CDR3 DNA reads TGCGCCAGCAGCTTGCTCCGGGGTCCGGACGGATCTAAACTGTTTTTT. Its translation is CASSLLRGPDGSKLFF.

The rearrangement joins TRBV18 to TRBJ1-3; no reliable D call. The germline V gene encodes CDR1 KGHSH and CDR2 LQKENI. V lost 6 bases, J lost 0 bases, and 15 bases lay in between. The CDR3 spans 16 residues. CDR3 loop: CASSPVVSSSGNTIYF. The DNA of the CDR3 is TGTGCCAGCTCCCCCGTGGTTTCGAGCTCTGGAAACACCATATATTTT.

The CDR3 coding sequence is TGTGCCAGCAGCGTAGGGGACAGGGACTACGAGCAGTACTTC. As protein: CASSVGDRDYEQYF. J is TRBJ2-7 and V is TRBV9; TRBD1 agrees at 9 bases. From germline, CDR1 is SGDLS and CDR2 YYNGEE. The CDR3 extends over 14 amino acids. Losses at the gene ends were 0 bases for V and 3 bases for J; bases not matched to a gene: 1.

This clone has just a few counts. V gene TRBV2 combines with J gene TRBJ1-1; no firm D call. The CDR3 runs to 15 residues. Germline V gene data show CDR1 as SNHLY and CDR2 as FYNNEI. V dropped 3 bases and J dropped 2 bases, with 13 bases sitting between them. Here the CDR3 reads CASSEVLAGNTEAFF. The CDR3 nucleotides are TGTGCCAGCAGTGAGGTCCTCGCGGGAAACACTGAAGCTTTCTTT.

The chain recombines TRBV5-8 with TRBJ2-1; TRBD1 aligns across 7 bases. Germline V gives CDR1 SGHTS, CDR2 YDEGEE. The CDR3 extends over 14 amino acids. V lost 4 bases and J lost 3; bases outside the gene matches: 4. Here the CDR3 DNA reads TGTGCCAGCAGCACTTGGACAGGCTACAATGAGCAGTTCTTC. Translating gives CASSTWTGYNEQFF.

The chain recombines TRBV7-9 with TRBJ2-7; tentatively, D is TRBD1 (6 bases). V was cut by 5 bases and J by 2 bases, with 13 bases left in between. This CDR3 contains 14 residues. Germline V gene data show CDR1 as SEHNR and CDR2 as FQNEAQ (reference sequence). The CDR3 nucleotides read TGTGCCAGCAGCGAAAGACAGGTTCCCTACGAGCAGTACTTC. Its translation: CASSERQVPYEQYF.

The gene calls are TRBV5-1 and TRBJ2-7; 10 bases are shared with TRBD1. The germline gives CDR1 SGHRS, CDR2 YFSETQ. The V gene end was trimmed by 4 bases and the J gene end by 1 base; junction bases not matched to a gene: 8. The CDR3 has 16 amino acids. The CDR3 DNA is TGCGCCAGCAGCCCCCAAAGGGACAGGGGATCCTACGAGCAGTACTTC. This gives the protein CASSPQRDRGSYEQYF.

The V and J genes are TRBV7-9 and TRBJ2-3; D is unclear. V lost 2 bases and J 4 bases, leaving 16 bases between the germline ends. From germline, CDR1 is SEHNR and CDR2 FQNEAQ (reference sequence). CDR3 size: 16 residues. The CDR3 nucleotides are TGTGCCAGCAGCTTAAGTGTCGGTGGAGAGTCAGATACGCAGTATTTT. It yields the protein CASSLSVGGESDTQYF.

This chain links TRBV6-5 with TRBJ1-2; D ambiguous. Trimming took off 4 bases at V and 1 base at J, with 13 bases between the two ends. Germline loops: CDR1 MNHEY, CDR2 SVGAGI. The CDR3 consists of 15 residues. CDR3 sequence reads: CASSLSGRLNYGYTF. CDR3 DNA: TGTGCCAGCAGTTTGAGTGGGAGACTTAACTATGGCTACACCTTC.

This chain uses TRBV4-3 with TRBJ1-2; 7 bases match TRBD1. The junction had 4 bases not matched to a gene; V was cut back by 1 base and J by 2 bases. CDR1 LGHNA and CDR2 YSLEER come from the germline V gene. The length of the CDR3 is 15 residues. CDR3 in DNA: TGCGCCAGCAGCCAAGTAACAGGGGCGAACTATGGCTACACCTTC. Protein: CASSQVTGANYGYTF.

The table lists this clone with a count of one. V gene TRBV7-2 combines with J gene TRBJ2-1; 9 nucleotides align to TRBD2. Germline trimming cut 6 bases from V and 0 bases from J; bases unmatched to any gene: 6. CDR1 is SGHTA and CDR2 is FQGNSA in the germline V gene. The CDR3 contains 16 residues. CDR3 residues: CASRRSGGFSYNEQFF. The DNA for the CDR3 is TGTGCCAGCAGGCGTAGCGGGGGTTTCTCCTACAATGAGCAGTTCTTC.

This clone was counted once. The rearrangement joins TRBV2 to TRBJ1-4; no definite D call. In germline, CDR1 is SNHLY, CDR2 FYNNEI. Trimming cost V 3 bases and J 2 bases, with 10 bases left between them. The CDR3 is 15 residues long. DNA of the CDR3: TGTGCCAGCAGTGAGGCCCCAGCGACTAATGAAAAACTGTTTTTT. Its protein product is CASSEAPATNEKLFF.

This chain joins TRBV5-1 and TRBJ1-6; D remains unclear. Germline CDR1 reads SGHRS; CDR2 reads YFSETQ. The ends were cut back, 4 bases at V and 9 bases at J, with 17 bases in the middle. The CDR3 extends over 15 amino acids. The CDR3 DNA reads as TGCGCCAGCAGCCCGACTATGAACTTACCTTCACCCCTCCACTTT. Its protein product is CASSPTMNLPSPLHF.

The chain links TRBV7-2 to TRBJ1-2, with TRBD1 matching over 7 bases. CDR1 SGHTA and CDR2 FQGNSA come from the germline V gene. The CDR3 totals 16 residues. Losses at the gene ends were 3 bases for V and 6 bases for J; bases not matched to a gene: 13. The CDR3 DNA is TGTGCCAGCAGCTTCCCTTTGGGCAGGGGGGCGGATGGCTACACCTTC. Protein: CASSFPLGRGADGYTF.

The genes are TRBV6-1 and TRBJ1-3, with TRBD1 matching over 8 bases. With 4 bases clipped from V and 0 bases from J, the junction kept 14 bases outside the gene matches. Germline V gives CDR1 MNHNS, CDR2 SASEGT. CDR3 length: 19 residues. CDR3 loop: CASSAPTGETANSGNTIYF. The CDR3 nucleotides read TGTGCCAGCAGTGCCCCGACAGGGGAAACTGCCAACTCTGGAAACACCATATATTTT.

The V call is TRBV19, the J call TRBJ1-5; tentatively, D is TRBD1 (6 bases). Germline V gene lookup returns CDR1 LNHDA and CDR2 SQIVND (reference sequence). The CDR3 is 15 residues long. The V end was cut by 1 base, the J end by 7 bases, with 14 bases between. Written as DNA, the CDR3 is TGTGCCAGTAGTATAGCGGGGGGCTCACGGCAGCCCCAGCATTTT. Translating it yields CASSIAGGSRQPQHF.

The CDR3 coding sequence is TGTGCCAGCAGCCAAGATGTAGGACAGGGAGAAGAAAAACTGTTTTTT. This gives the protein CASSQDVGQGEEKLFF. This chain joins TRBV4-2 and TRBJ1-4, with 8 positions matching TRBD1. CDR1 and CDR2 from the germline V gene are LGHNA and YNFKEQ. The CDR3 contains 16 residues. V lost 0 bases to trimming and J lost 8 bases; unmatched junction nucleotides: 8.

The V gene is TRBV6-5, the J gene TRBJ2-3; D might be TRBD2 (5 bases). Trimming shortened V by 11 bases and J by 1 base, and 13 bases separated the two germline ends. Looked up from germline, CDR1 is MNHEY and CDR2 is SVGAGI. The CDR3 covers 13 residues. CDR3 residues: CAVRGYGTDTQYF. CDR3 DNA sequence: TGTGCCGTACGGGGTTATGGCACAGATACGCAGTATTTT.

The chain carries TRBV7-9 and TRBJ2-1; maybe TRBD2 (6 bases). The germline CDR1 and CDR2 sequences are SEHNR and FQNEAQ (reference sequence). Trimming stripped 4 bases from V and 6 bases from J, with 13 bases between. This CDR3 has 14 amino acids. CDR3 sequence reads: CASSSRLVPNEQFF. The CDR3, as DNA: TGTGCCAGCAGCTCTAGACTAGTTCCCAATGAGCAGTTCTTC.

This clone was seen a few times. This chain links TRBV7-9 with TRBJ1-6, with 7 bases aligning to TRBD1. This CDR3 contains 15 residues. With V trimmed by 1 base and J by 8 bases, 5 bases remained unmatched. CDR1 is SEHNR, CDR2 FQNEAQ, per germline (reference sequence). The CDR3 loop reads CASSLVRTGDSPLHF. CDR3 DNA sequence: TGTGCCAGCAGCTTAGTGAGGACAGGAGATTCACCCCTCCACTTT.

The V gene is TRBV10-2, the J gene TRBJ1-5; 9 bases match TRBD1. The junction had 6 bases not matched to a gene; V was cut back by 2 bases and J by 7 bases. Germline V gene sequence: CDR1 WSHSY, CDR2 SAAADI. The CDR3 is 15 residues long. The CDR3 protein is CASSEDRGSGQPQHF. The CDR3 region has the DNA TGCGCCAGCAGTGAGGACAGGGGGAGCGGCCAGCCCCAGCATTTT.

V is TRBV5-4 and J is TRBJ2-1; D possibly corresponds to TRBD2 (5 bases). Trimming pared 1 base from V and 9 bases from J, leaving 14 bases between. The CDR3 is 14 residues long. CDR1 SGHNT and CDR2 YYREEE come from the germline V gene (reference sequence). CDR3 bases: TGTGCCAGCAGCTTGCCGTGGTCGGGGAGTGAGCAGTTCTTC. Its translation: CASSLPWSGSEQFF.